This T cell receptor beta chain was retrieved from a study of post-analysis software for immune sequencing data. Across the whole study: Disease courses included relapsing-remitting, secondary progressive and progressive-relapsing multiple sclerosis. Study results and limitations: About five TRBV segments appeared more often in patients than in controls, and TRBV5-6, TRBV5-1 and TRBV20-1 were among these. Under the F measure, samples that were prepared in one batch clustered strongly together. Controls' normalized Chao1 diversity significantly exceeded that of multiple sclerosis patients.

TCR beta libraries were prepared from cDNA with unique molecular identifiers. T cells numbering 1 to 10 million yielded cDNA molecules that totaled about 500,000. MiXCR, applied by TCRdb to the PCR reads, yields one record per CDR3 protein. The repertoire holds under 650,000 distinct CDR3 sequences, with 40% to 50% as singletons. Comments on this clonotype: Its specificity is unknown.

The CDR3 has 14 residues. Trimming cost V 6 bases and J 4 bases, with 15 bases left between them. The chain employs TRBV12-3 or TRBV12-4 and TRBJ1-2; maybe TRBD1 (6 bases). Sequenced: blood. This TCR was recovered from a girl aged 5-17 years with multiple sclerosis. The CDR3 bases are TGTGCCAGCAGCGCCAGGGGATCTCCCTATGGCTACACCTTC. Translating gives CASSARGSPYGYTF.